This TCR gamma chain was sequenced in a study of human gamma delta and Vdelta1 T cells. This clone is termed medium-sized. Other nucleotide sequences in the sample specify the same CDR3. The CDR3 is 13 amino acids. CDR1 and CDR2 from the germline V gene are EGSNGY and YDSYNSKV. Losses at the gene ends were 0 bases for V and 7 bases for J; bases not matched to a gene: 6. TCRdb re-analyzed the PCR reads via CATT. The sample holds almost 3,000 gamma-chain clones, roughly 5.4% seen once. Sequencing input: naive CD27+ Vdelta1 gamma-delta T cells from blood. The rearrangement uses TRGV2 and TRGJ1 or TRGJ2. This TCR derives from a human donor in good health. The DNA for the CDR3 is TGTGCCACCTGGGACGGGCCGCGGTATAAGAAACTCTTT. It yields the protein CATWDGPRYKKLF.